The rows below give T cell receptor beta chains drawn from one sample of a study of T cells in Graves' hyperthyroidism and ophthalmopathy. TCRdb re-analysed the multiplex PCR reads in MiXCR, keeping a single row per CDR3 protein. The table shows a few hundred thousand distinct CDR3 sequences, with about 43% occurring only once. The material sequenced was peripheral blood or thyroid tissue (not recorded which). The receptors come from a young woman with Graves' hyperthyroidism. Both conserved end residues are part of each CDR3. The D gene is left open where the match is weak. The listing skips clone size in some rows; elsewhere it reads once, few, many or a size class.

clone size	V gene	D gene	J gene	CDR3 DNA	CDR3 protein
few	TRBV5-1	NA	TRBJ2-2	TGCGCCAGCAGCTTGGGACTTCGGTGGGTAGGGGAGCTGTTTTTT	CASSLGLRWVGELFF
NA	TRBV29-1	TRBD1	TRBJ1-2	TGCAGCGTTTACGGACAGGGGGCAAATGGCTACACCTTC	CSVYGQGANGYTF
NA	TRBV10-3	NA	TRBJ1-2	TGTGCCATCGGACTAGCGGGAGCCAGGGTGGTCTTC	CAIGLAGARVVF
few	TRBV2	NA	TRBJ2-5	TGTGCCACCGGGGAAGAGACCCAGTACTTC	CATGEETQYF
many	TRBV4-2	TRBD2	TRBJ2-7	TGTGCCAGCAGCCCCCTGGGGGGCGCTAGCGGGAGCTACGAGCAGTACTTC	CASSPLGGASGSYEQYF
NA	TRBV29-1	TRBD1	TRBJ1-2	TGCAGCGTTGATGCACAGGGGGACTATGGCTACACCTTC	CSVDAQGDYGYTF
many	TRBV7-7	TRBD2	TRBJ2-5	TGTGCCAGCAGCCAGCTAGCGGGAGGCCAGGAGACCCAGTACTTC	CASSQLAGGQETQYF
many	TRBV19	NA	TRBJ2-2	TGTGCCAGTAGTCCCCACACCCTGGCCGGGGAGCTGTTTTTT	CASSPHTLAGELFF
many	TRBV9	NA	TRBJ1-2	TGTGCCAGCAGCGAGTCGGGATGGGGGGGCAATGGCTACACCTTC	CASSESGWGGNGYTF
many	TRBV13	TRBD1	TRBJ1-4	TGTGCCAGCAGCTTATCCGGGACAGGGACTAATGAAAAACTGTTTTTT	CASSLSGTGTNEKLFF
many	TRBV13	NA	TRBJ2-5	TGTGCCAGCAGCGTAGGTCCCCCGATTCAAGAGACCCAGTACTTC	CASSVGPPIQETQYF
NA	TRBV19	NA	TRBJ1-6	TGTGCCAGAGACTACGACACGGGTGAATCACCCCTCCACTTT	CARDYDTGESPLHF
many	TRBV10-3	NA	TRBJ2-7	TGTGCCATCAAACAGGGAGGGGAAGGGGACGAGCAGTACTTC	CAIKQGGEGDEQYF
few	TRBV29-1	TRBD2	TRBJ2-7	TGCAGCGTTGGGGGCCCCAGCGGGAGCTACGAGCAGTACTTC	CSVGGPSGSYEQYF
NA	TRBV29-1	NA	TRBJ2-5	TGCAGCGGACCTTTCCGGGATGGGGAGACCCAGTACTTC	CSGPFRDGETQYF
NA	TRBV9	TRBD2	TRBJ2-2	TGTGCCAGCGGACTAGCGGGAACAAACACCGGGGAGCTGTTTTTT	CASGLAGTNTGELFF
NA	TRBV7-3	TRBD1	TRBJ2-5	TGTGCCAGCAGCCCATACAGGGGGCTAGCGGAAAAAGAGACCCAGTACTTC	CASSPYRGLAEKETQYF
NA	TRBV7-9	TRBD1	TRBJ2-3	TGTGCCAGCAGCTTAGCGGTCCGACAGGGAGATACGCAGTATTTT	CASSLAVRQGDTQYF
many	TRBV27	TRBD2	TRBJ2-7	TGTGCCAGCAGTGGGACTAGCGTTACCTACGAGCAGTACTTC	CASSGTSVTYEQYF
NA	TRBV2	TRBD1	TRBJ1-2	TGTGCCAGCAGTTTAGAAAGGACAGGGCACTATGGCTACACCTTC	CASSLERTGHYGYTF
many	TRBV20-1	NA	TRBJ1-1	TGCAGTGCACGGGACCCGGATGAAGCTTTCTTT	CSARDPDEAFF
NA	TRBV30	TRBD1	TRBJ1-1	TGTGCCTGGAGCAGACAGGGCGGTGAAGCTTTCTTT	CAWSRQGGEAFF
NA	TRBV29-1	NA	TRBJ1-4	TGCAGCTTAGAGGCTCTTGGCGAAAAACTGTTTTTT	CSLEALGEKLFF
NA	TRBV7-9	NA	TRBJ2-1	TGTGCCAGCAGCTACAACAATGAGCAGTTCTTC	CASSYNNEQFF
NA	TRBV5-1	TRBD1	TRBJ2-3	TGCGCCAGCAGCTTGGCTTGGGGACAGATCACAGATACGCAGTATTTT	CASSLAWGQITDTQYF
NA	TRBV11-2	TRBD2	TRBJ2-2	TGTGCCAGCAGCTTAGATGGGGGACTAGCGGGAGGGCGCACCGGGGAGCTGTTTTTT	CASSLDGGLAGGRTGELFF
many	TRBV25-1	NA	TRBJ1-2	TGTGCCAGCAGTGATCCCCTAAATGAAGGGAAAGGCTACACCTTC	CASSDPLNEGKGYTF
many	TRBV20-1	TRBD1	TRBJ2-7	TGCAGTGCCCGGGACAGGGCCTACGAAGAGCAGTACTTC	CSARDRAYEEQYF
NA	TRBV10-1	TRBD2	TRBJ2-7	TGCGCCAGCAGTCCTGGACTAGCGGGACAGAACTACGAGCAGTACTTC	CASSPGLAGQNYEQYF
NA	TRBV24-1	NA	TRBJ2-7	TGTGCCACCAGTGATTTGCGGGAGCCCTACGAGCAGTACTTC	CATSDLREPYEQYF
many	TRBV15	NA	TRBJ1-5	TGTGCCACCAGGGGCCCTCCCGATCAGCCCCAGCATTTT	CATRGPPDQPQHF
NA	TRBV5-4	NA	TRBJ1-4	TGTGCCAGCAGCTGGACTGAAAAACTGTTTTTT	CASSWTEKLFF
NA	TRBV29-1	TRBD1	TRBJ1-2	TGCAGCGTCCGACAGGGTTATTCGCATGGCTACACCTTC	CSVRQGYSHGYTF
NA	TRBV19	NA	TRBJ2-6	TGTGCCAGTAGTATACGGAGCTGGGCTACTGGGGCCAACGTCCTGACTTTC	CASSIRSWATGANVLTF
NA	TRBV2	TRBD2	TRBJ2-7	TGTGCCGGCAGTGAAGCTGCGGGAGGCGGCGGGGAGCAGTACTTC	CAGSEAAGGGGEQYF
few	TRBV27	TRBD1	TRBJ1-1	TGTGCCAGCACCAGTAGGGGGCTGATGATGAACACTGAAGCTTTCTTT	CASTSRGLMMNTEAFF
once	TRBV29-1	NA	TRBJ1-1	TGCAGCAGCCAAGGAAGATGGACTGAAGCTTTCTTT	CSSQGRWTEAFF
many	TRBV20-1	NA	TRBJ1-1	TGCAGTGCGGTCCCGGGAAGGACTGAAGCTTTCTTT	CSAVPGRTEAFF
NA	TRBV29-1	NA	TRBJ2-2	TGCAGCAGTTTACGGCGCACCGGGGAGCTGTTTTTT	CSSLRRTGELFF
NA	TRBV12-5	TRBD1	TRBJ2-7	TGTGCTAGTGGTTTGGGCACAGGGGGCGAGCAGTACTTC	CASGLGTGGEQYF
many	TRBV7-3	TRBD1	TRBJ2-7	TGTGCCAGCAGCATATCGACAGGGCACGAGCAGTACTTC	CASSISTGHEQYF
NA	TRBV7-3	TRBD2	TRBJ2-3	TGTGCCAGCAGCTCGACTAGCGGGAGGACAGATACGCAGTATTTT	CASSSTSGRTDTQYF
few	TRBV4-3	TRBD2	TRBJ2-7	TGCGCCAGCAGAGCGAACGTAGCGGGAGCCTACGAGCAGTACTTC	CASRANVAGAYEQYF
many	TRBV20-1	NA	TRBJ1-1	TGCAGTGCTAGGCCTGGGGGAGTCGGAGCTTTCTTT	CSARPGGVGAFF
many	TRBV20-1	NA	TRBJ2-7	TGCAGTGCTAGACGGGACAACTACGAGCAGTACTTC	CSARRDNYEQYF
many	TRBV5-6	TRBD1	TRBJ2-7	TGTGCCAGCAGCTTCTTGCCGGGACAGGGCCCCTACGAGCAGTACTTC	CASSFLPGQGPYEQYF
many	TRBV6-2/TRBV6-3	NA	TRBJ2-7	TGTGCCAGCAGTTCAGACCTTCTAGCCGCGCAGTACTTC	CASSSDLLAAQYF
few	TRBV18	NA	TRBJ2-7	TGTGCCAGCTCACCAATCGTGGGGGGTTACTACGAGCAGTACTTC	CASSPIVGGYYEQYF
few	TRBV20-1	NA	TRBJ1-2	TGCAGTGCTACCGGGGAAGTGGGCTACACCTTC	CSATGEVGYTF
NA	TRBV29-1	TRBD1	TRBJ1-4	TGCAGCCAAGGACAGGGGAATAATGAAAAACTGTTTTTT	CSQGQGNNEKLFF
many	TRBV24-1	NA	TRBJ1-1	TGTGCCACCAGTTCCGGGATTGAAGCTTTCTTT	CATSSGIEAFF
NA	TRBV4-2	NA	TRBJ2-5	TGTGCCAGCAGCCAAGAAGGAAAGGGGCAAGAGACCCAGTACTTC	CASSQEGKGQETQYF
many	TRBV19	NA	TRBJ2-7	TGTGCCAGTAGTGTAACTAGCTCCTACGAGCAGTACTTC	CASSVTSSYEQYF
NA	TRBV7-2	TRBD1	TRBJ1-2	TGTGCCAGCAGCTTGGGGAGACAGGGACACTATGGCTACACCTTC	CASSLGRQGHYGYTF
many	TRBV11-2	NA	TRBJ1-5	TGTGCCAGCAGCTTAGATTTCCGGGTAAGGGAAAATCAGCCCCAGCATTTT	CASSLDFRVRENQPQHF
many	TRBV7-2	NA	TRBJ1-1	TGTGCCAGCATCCCGGGGGCTCTGAACACTGAAGCTTTCTTT	CASIPGALNTEAFF
once	TRBV6-5	NA	TRBJ1-1	TGTGCCAGCAGTGAATACGAGGACCGGAGAACTGAAGCTTTCTTT	CASSEYEDRRTEAFF
many	TRBV15	NA	TRBJ1-5	TGTGCCACCAGCAGAACGACCCAGGGTAGTCAGCCCCAGCATTTT	CATSRTTQGSQPQHF
NA	TRBV7-3	TRBD2	TRBJ2-7	TGTGCCAGCAGCTTAAGGGTTCTAGCGGGAGGGCCGTACGAGCAGTACTTC	CASSLRVLAGGPYEQYF